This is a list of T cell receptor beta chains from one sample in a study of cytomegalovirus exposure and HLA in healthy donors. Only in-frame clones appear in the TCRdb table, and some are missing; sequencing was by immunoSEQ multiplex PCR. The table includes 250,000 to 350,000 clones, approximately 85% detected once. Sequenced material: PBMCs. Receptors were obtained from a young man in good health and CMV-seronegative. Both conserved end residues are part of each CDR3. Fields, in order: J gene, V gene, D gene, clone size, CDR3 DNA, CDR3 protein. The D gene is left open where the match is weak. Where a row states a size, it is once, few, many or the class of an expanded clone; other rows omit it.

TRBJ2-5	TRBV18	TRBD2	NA	TGTGCCAGCTCACCACCGTTAGGACTAGCGGGGAGTCTCAAGAGGACCCAGTACTTC	CASSPPLGLAGSLKRTQYF
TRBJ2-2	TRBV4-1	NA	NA	TGCGCCAGCAGCCAGGGGGGAATCACCGGGGAGCTGTTTTTT	CASSQGGITGELFF
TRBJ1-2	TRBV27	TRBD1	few	TGTGCCAGCAGTCCCCGACGGACAGGGTCTTCCCTTTATGGCTACACCTTC	CASSPRRTGSSLYGYTF
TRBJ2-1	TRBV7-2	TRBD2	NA	TGTGCCAGCAGCTTAGCTATAGCGGGGGGCGGCAATGAGCAGTTCTTC	CASSLAIAGGGNEQFF
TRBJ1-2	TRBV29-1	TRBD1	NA	TGCAGCGCTAGAGACAGGGACTATGGCTACACCTTC	CSARDRDYGYTF
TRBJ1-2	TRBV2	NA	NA	TGTGCCAGCAGTGAAATTTCGGGGGTCAGCTATGGCTACACCTTC	CASSEISGVSYGYTF
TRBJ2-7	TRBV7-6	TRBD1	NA	TGTGCCAGCAGCCCACAGGGGGCGGAAGACGAGCAGTACTTC	CASSPQGAEDEQYF
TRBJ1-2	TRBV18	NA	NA	TGTGCCAGCTCACCAACGAGACAGAACTATGGCTACACCTTC	CASSPTRQNYGYTF
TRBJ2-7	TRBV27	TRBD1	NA	TGTGCCAGCAGTCCAGCCGGGACAGCCTACGAGCAGTACTTC	CASSPAGTAYEQYF
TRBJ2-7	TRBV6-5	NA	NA	TGTGCCAGCAGTGAGGTAACGGGATCCTACGAGCAGTACTTC	CASSEVTGSYEQYF
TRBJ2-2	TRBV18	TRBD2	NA	TGTGCCAGCTCACCCTTAGGGACTAGCTCCGGAAACACTACCGGGGAGCTGTTTTTT	CASSPLGTSSGNTTGELFF
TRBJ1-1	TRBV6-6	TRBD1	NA	TGTGCCAGCAGTCGGGGGACAGGGGGCCAGAACACTGAAGCTTTCTTT	CASSRGTGGQNTEAFF
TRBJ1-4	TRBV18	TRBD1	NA	TGTGCCAGCTCACAACAGGGGTATAATGAAAACCTGTTTTTT	CASSQQGYNENLFF
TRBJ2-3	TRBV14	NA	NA	TGTGCCAGCAGCCAGAGAGTTCTAGCTGATACGCAGTATTTT	CASSQRVLADTQYF
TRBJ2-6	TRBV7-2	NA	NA	TGTGCCAGCAGCTTAGTCCCCATGAGCTCTGGGGCCAACGTCCTGACTTTC	CASSLVPMSSGANVLTF
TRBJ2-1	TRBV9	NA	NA	TGTGCCAGCAGCGTCGAGGGCAGTCATTACAATGAGCAGTTCTTC	CASSVEGSHYNEQFF
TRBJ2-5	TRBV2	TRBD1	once	TGTGCCAGCATAGGGGACAGGTTATCGAAGACCCAGTACTTC	CASIGDRLSKTQYF
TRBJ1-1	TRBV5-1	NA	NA	TGCGCCAGCAGCTTGGACATGAACACTGAAGCTTTCTTT	CASSLDMNTEAFF
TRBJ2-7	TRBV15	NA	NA	TGTGCCACCAGCCGAGGGGGGGGGATGGCCTACGAGCAGTACTTC	CATSRGGGMAYEQYF
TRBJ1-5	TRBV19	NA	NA	TGTGCCAGTTCCACCGGTGAATATAGCAATCAGCCCCAGCATTTT	CASSTGEYSNQPQHF
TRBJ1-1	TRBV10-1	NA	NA	TGCGCCAGCAGTGGGACAAGGACAGCCACCACTGAAGCTTTCTTT	CASSGTRTATTEAFF
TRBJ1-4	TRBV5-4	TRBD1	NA	TGTGCCAGCAGCCCGGACAGGGCGTCGGATGAAAAACTGTTTTTT	CASSPDRASDEKLFF
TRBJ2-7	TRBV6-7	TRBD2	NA	TGTGCCAGCAGTTACCGACCGGGGGGAGGGTCCTACGAGCAGTACTTC	CASSYRPGGGSYEQYF
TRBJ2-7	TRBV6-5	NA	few	TGTGCCAGCAGTTACGTCGCAGGATCCTACGAGCAGTACTTC	CASSYVAGSYEQYF
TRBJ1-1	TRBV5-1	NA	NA	TGCGCCAGCAGCATAAAGCCGGGACTGTGGACTGAAGCTTTCTTT	CASSIKPGLWTEAFF
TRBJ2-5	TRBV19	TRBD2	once	TGTGCCAGTAGTTCTCTAGCGGCAGAGACCCAGTACTTC	CASSSLAAETQYF
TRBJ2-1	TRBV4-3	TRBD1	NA	TGCGCCAGCAGCCAGGACAGGGGGATTTTGGATGAGCAGTTCTTC	CASSQDRGILDEQFF
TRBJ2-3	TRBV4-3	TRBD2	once	TGCGCCAGCAGCCGGGAGCGGGGGGATAGGGGTACGCAGTATTTT	CASSRERGDRGTQYF
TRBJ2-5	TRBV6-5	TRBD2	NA	TGTGCCAGCAGCCCAGCGGGGGGGCAAGAGACCCAGTACTTC	CASSPAGGQETQYF
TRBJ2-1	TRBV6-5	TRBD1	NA	TGTGCCAGCAGTTACGACAGGGGGCAAAACAATGAGCAGTTCTTC	CASSYDRGQNNEQFF
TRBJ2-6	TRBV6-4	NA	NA	TGTGCCAGCAGTGACTCGACCGAGGGTGGGGCCAACGTCCTGACTTTC	CASSDSTEGGANVLTF
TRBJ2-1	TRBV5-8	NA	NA	TGTGCCAGCAGTAACGGACTTGCCAATGAGCAGTTCTTC	CASSNGLANEQFF
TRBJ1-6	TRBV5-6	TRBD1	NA	TGTGCCAGCAGCTTTGACAGGGGAAATTCACCCCTCCACTTT	CASSFDRGNSPLHF
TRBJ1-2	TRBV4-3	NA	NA	TGCGCCAGCAGCCAACTAACAGGGAATGGCTACACCTTC	CASSQLTGNGYTF
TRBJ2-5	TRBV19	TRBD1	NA	TGTGCCAGTAAAGTCTCCGGGACAGGGTACGAGACCCAGTACTTC	CASKVSGTGYETQYF
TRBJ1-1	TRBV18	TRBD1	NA	TGTGCCAGCTCTCTGGGACAGGCGAACACTGAAGCTTTCTTT	CASSLGQANTEAFF
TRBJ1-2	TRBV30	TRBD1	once	TGTGCCTGGAGTACCGGACAGGACCGACTTACCTTC	CAWSTGQDRLTF
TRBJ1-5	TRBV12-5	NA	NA	TGTGCTAGTGGTTCTTTAAATCAGCCCCAGCATTTT	CASGSLNQPQHF
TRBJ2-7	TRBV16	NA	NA	TGTGCCAGCAGCCCTAATAGCTACGAGCAGTACTTC	CASSPNSYEQYF
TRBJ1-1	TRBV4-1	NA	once	TGCGCCAGCAGCCGATCGGGGGATTCGGCTTTCTTT	CASSRSGDSAFF
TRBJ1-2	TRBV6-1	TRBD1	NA	TGTGCCAGCAGTGTGGACAGGGGGTCCTATGGCTACACCTTC	CASSVDRGSYGYTF
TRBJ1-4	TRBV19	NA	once	TGTGCCAGCGCGATGATGGTAGGGGCTGAAAAACTGTTTTTT	CASAMMVGAEKLFF